By its share, the clone carrying this T cell receptor (beta chain) is medium-sized. The antigen remains undetermined. This specimen comes from a study of CD8 T cells in ankylosing spondylitis. Broader study findings: Some of the motif variants had earlier been found in reactive arthritis patients' fluid and blood. Blood of patients with ankylosing spondylitis appeared to be characterized by a TCR beta motif of about 8 highly homologous variants. It was reported that disease-linked clones were significantly enriched in matched ankylosing spondylitis synovial fluid.

In making TCR beta libraries, quantitative 5'-RACE with molecular barcodes was used. A single record per CDR3 protein comes from TCRdb applying MiXCR to the 5' RACE reads. Of some 780 distinct CDR3 sequences listed, 2% to 3% are singletons. The sequence came from a male donor with ankylosing spondylitis or in good health (not recorded which). Sequenced material: blood, either unsorted or a sorted T cell fraction (not recorded which).

CDR3 sequence (DNA): TGTGCCAGCAGCGTAGGAGACAATGAGCAGTTCTTC. Its translation is CASSVGDNEQFF. The chain links TRBV9 to TRBJ2-1; D unclear. The germline V and J ends were trimmed by 0 bases and 5 bases, with 3 bases remaining between them. Germline V CDR1 and CDR2: SGDLS, YYNGEE. The CDR3 covers 12 residues.